The 28 T cell receptor beta chains listed next were all sequenced from one sample in a study of T cells after yellow fever vaccination. TCRdb called the 5' RACE reads again in MiXCR, with one record for every CDR3 protein. The sample yields approximately 300,000 distinct CDR3 sequences, 10% to 15% seen once. Sequencing was performed on CD4+ T cells sorted from PBMCs, taken 45 days after the yellow fever booster vaccination. Source of these receptors: a man younger than 40 who received the YFV17D yellow fever vaccine.

This clonotype was recorded at least ten times. The V call is TRBV5-6, the J call TRBJ2-5; D is perhaps TRBD1 (6 bases). The CDR3 extends over 13 amino acids. CDR1 is SGHDT, CDR2 YYEEEE, per germline. Trimming removed 1 base from V and 5 bases from J, with 9 bases in between. In DNA, the CDR3 is TGTGCCAGCAGCTTGTATCAGGGGGAGACCCAGTACTTC. The encoded protein is CASSLYQGETQYF. The variable domain in full, completed from reference TRBV5-6 and TRBJ2-5, reads DAGVTQSPTHLIKTRGQQVTLRCSPKSGHDTVSWYQQALGQGPQFIFQYYEEEERQRGNFPDRFSGHQFPNYSSELNVNALLLGDSALYLCASSLYQGETQYFGPGTRLLVL.

This clonotype was seen at least ten times. Here the CDR3 reads CASSQEPSLAMNTEAFF. Here the CDR3 DNA reads TGCGCCAGCAGCCAGGAGCCTTCCTTAGCAATGAACACTGAAGCTTTCTTT. This chain links TRBV4-3 with TRBJ1-1; D is unclear. V was cut by 3 bases and J by 0 bases, with 17 bases left in between. CDR1 LGHNA and CDR2 YSLEER come from the germline V gene. CDR3 size: 17 residues.

This clonotype was picked up a small number of times. The chain carries TRBV7-9 and TRBJ2-3, with TRBD2 matching over 7 bases. This CDR3 spans 15 amino acids. The trim removed 5 bases at V and 2 bases at J, leaving 7 bases unmatched. From germline, CDR1 is SEHNR and CDR2 FQNEAQ (reference sequence). CDR3 residues: CASSPDGTTTDTQYF. DNA of the CDR3: TGTGCCAGCAGCCCGGATGGGACTACCACAGATACGCAGTATTTT. Drawing the rest from reference TRBV7-9 and TRBJ2-3, the complete variable domain is DTGVSQNPRHKITKRGQNVTFRCDPISEHNRLYWYRQTLGQGPEFLTYFQNEAQLEKSRLLSDRFSAERPKGSFSTLEIQRTEQGDSAMYLCASSPDGTTTDTQYFGPGTRLTVL.

J is TRBJ2-7 and V is TRBV7-2; perhaps TRBD2 as D (5 bases). V was cut by 5 bases and J by 3 bases, with 14 bases left in between. The CDR3 is made up of 14 amino acids. Per the germline V gene, CDR1 is SGHTA and CDR2 is FQGNSA. The CDR3 nucleotides are TGTGCCAGCAGCCCAAGGACTGGGGACTACGAGCAGTACTTC. Protein sequence: CASSPRTGDYEQYF.

The rearrangement links TRBV7-9 to TRBJ2-1, with 7 bases lining up with TRBD2. Germline V lookup: CDR1 SEHNR, CDR2 FQNEAQ (reference sequence). V lost 4 bases, J lost 12 bases, and 9 bases stayed unmatched. The CDR3 has 13 residues. CDR3 sequence reads: CASSSEGRGRQFF. The CDR3 bases are TGTGCCAGCAGCTCAGAAGGTCGCGGGAGGCAGTTCTTC.

The chain recombines TRBV4-3 with TRBJ2-1; TRBD2 matches at 16 bases. Germline V lookup: CDR1 LGHNA, CDR2 YSLEER. The V segment lost 1 base and the J segment 3 bases; nucleotides outside the gene matches: 9. The CDR3 runs to 20 residues. The CDR3 reads CASSQAGTSGRAIHYNEQFF. The CDR3 DNA reads as TGCGCCAGCAGCCAAGCCGGGACTAGCGGGAGGGCCATACACTACAATGAGCAGTTCTTC.

Points on this clonotype: The conserved closing phenylalanine or tryptophan is absent in this CDR3, likely reflecting a read error. No DNA is shown, since the ends of the CDR3 on it are uncertain; the CDR3 is the one TCRdb lists. The V gene is TRBV3-1, the J gene TRBJ2-7; the D call in the table, TRBD1, was not verified against the DNA. The CDR3 comprises 12 residues, both ends counted. CDR1 LGHDT and CDR2 YNNKEL come from the germline V gene (reference sequence). Here the CDR3 reads CASSQGPGTPTL.

The chain carries TRBV7-9 and TRBJ2-7; no reliable D call. The CDR3 runs 12 residues. Trimming stripped 3 bases from V and 2 bases from J, with 5 bases between. The V gene's germline CDR1 is SEHNR and CDR2 FQNEAQ (reference sequence). CDR3 coding DNA: TGTGCCAGCAGCTTCCGCCCCTACGAGCAGTACTTC. Amino acids: CASSFRPYEQYF. Drawing the rest from reference TRBV7-9 and TRBJ2-7, the complete variable domain is DTGVSQNPRHKITKRGQNVTFRCDPISEHNRLYWYRQTLGQGPEFLTYFQNEAQLEKSRLLSDRFSAERPKGSFSTLEIQRTEQGDSAMYLCASSFRPYEQYFGPGTRLTVT.

This clonotype was observed once. The chain carries TRBV6-1 and TRBJ1-1; tentatively, D is TRBD1 (5 bases). This CDR3 is built from 13 residues. Deletions cut 6 bases from V and 3 bases from J, with 11 bases between. The germline gives CDR1 MNHNS, CDR2 SASEGT. In DNA, the CDR3 is TGTGCCAGCAGCAGGGTTCTGGACACTGAAGCTTTCTTT. Protein: CASSRVLDTEAFF.

This sequence joins TRBV7-2 and TRBJ2-3, with a weak D call TRBD2 (5 bases). V was clipped by 2 bases and J by 12 bases, with 12 bases between them. The V gene's germline CDR1 is SGHTA and CDR2 FQGNSA. The CDR3 is 12 amino acids. CDR3 sequence (DNA): TGTGCCAGCAGCTTACTAGCAGACCGACAGTATTTT. It yields the protein CASSLLADRQYF.

This clonotype was recorded a few times. The chain is built from TRBV29-1 and TRBJ2-7, with D perhaps assigned TRBD1 or TRBD2 (6 bases each). CDR3 length equals 15 residues. Trimming cost V 5 bases and J 2 bases, with 19 bases left between them. Germline V gives CDR1 SQVTM, CDR2 ANQGSEA. In nucleotides, the CDR3 is TGCAGCGTTCCCAAAGGGGGGTCTGGGACCTACGAGCAGTACTTC. Its protein is CSVPKGGSGTYEQYF.

The rearrangement uses TRBV28 and TRBJ1-2; D may be TRBD1 (6 bases). Trimming took 5 bases from V and 4 from J, leaving 17 bases between them. This CDR3 has 15 amino acids. Looked up from germline, CDR1 is MDHEN and CDR2 is SYDVKM. The CDR3 is CASSLPPTGSYGYTF. CDR3 in DNA: TGTGCCAGCAGTCTCCCCCCTACAGGGTCCTATGGCTACACCTTC.

This clonotype was counted only a few times. The V call is TRBV9, the J call TRBJ2-7; D is unresolved. Germline CDR1 reads SGDLS; CDR2 reads YYNGEE. This CDR3 is 15 amino acids long. V was pared by 0 bases and J by 4 bases, with 14 bases between. For the CDR3, the DNA is TGTGCCAGCAGCGTAGCCCCCTCAGGAGAGTACGAGCAGTACTTC. Its translation: CASSVAPSGEYEQYF. The full variable domain, its missing parts supplied by reference TRBV9 and TRBJ2-7, is DSGVTQTPKHLITATGQRVTLRCSPRSGDLSVYWYQQSLDQGLQFLIQYYNGEERAKGNILERFSAQQFPDLHSELNLSSLELGDSALYFCASSVAPSGEYEQYFGPGTRLTVT.

The CDR3 reads CASSLDVDRGQFF. As DNA, the CDR3 is TGTGCCAGCAGCTTAGATGTGGACCGGGGACAGTTCTTC. The V gene is TRBV7-2, the J gene TRBJ2-1; D is possibly TRBD2 (5 bases). Germline V lookup: CDR1 SGHTA, CDR2 FQGNSA. There are 13 residues in the CDR3. V gave up 1 base and J gave up 13 bases, with 14 bases separating them.

This clonotype was counted between two and nine times. The chain combines TRBV7-9 with TRBJ2-2, with TRBD2 matching 14 bases. The CDR3 loop spans 16 amino acids. CDR1 is SEHNR and CDR2 is FQNEAQ in the germline V gene (reference sequence). Losses at the gene ends were 5 bases for V and 6 bases for J; bases not matched to a gene: 5. CDR3 in DNA: TGTGCCAGCAGCCCCGGGACTAGCGGGAGTGCCGGGGAGCTGTTTTTT. Residues: CASSPGTSGSAGELFF. The variable domain in full, completed from reference TRBV7-9 and TRBJ2-2, reads DTGVSQNPRHKITKRGQNVTFRCDPISEHNRLYWYRQTLGQGPEFLTYFQNEAQLEKSRLLSDRFSAERPKGSFSTLEIQRTEQGDSAMYLCASSPGTSGSAGELFFGEGSRLTVL.

The chain carries TRBV12-3 or TRBV12-4 and TRBJ1-2; tentative D call: TRBD1 (5 bases). Trimming took off 5 bases at V and 3 bases at J, with 13 bases between the two ends. The CDR3 is 14 residues long. The CDR3 here is CASSLQGGYYGYTF. Here the CDR3 DNA reads TGTGCCAGCAGTCTTCAGGGAGGGTACTATGGCTACACCTTC.

The chain joins TRBV28 to TRBJ2-7, with TRBD1 as a possible D gene (5 bases). V was trimmed by 4 bases and J by 3 bases, leaving 7 bases between them. The CDR3 runs 12 residues. CDR1 and CDR2 from the germline V gene are MDHEN and SYDVKM. The CDR3 region is CASSSGFYEQYF. The CDR3 bases are TGTGCCAGCAGTTCAGGGTTCTACGAGCAGTACTTC.

V is TRBV5-1 and J is TRBJ2-5, with D perhaps TRBD1 (5 bases). Germline CDR1 and CDR2: SGHRS and YFSETQ. This CDR3 contains 14 residues. Trimming removed 0 bases at V and 0 bases at J, with 6 bases between. In DNA form, the CDR3 reads TGCGCCAGCAGCTTGGAGGGGAACCAAGAGACCCAGTACTTC. Its protein product is CASSLEGNQETQYF.

This clonotype was seen a handful of times. The rearrangement joins TRBV5-1 to TRBJ1-3; a possible D gene is TRBD1 (5 bases). The CDR3 runs to 15 residues. Trimming took 2 bases from V and 4 from J, leaving 13 bases between them. Looked up from germline, CDR1 is SGHRS and CDR2 is YFSETQ. The CDR3 here is CASSLAGLQGNTIYF. The CDR3 coding sequence is TGCGCCAGCAGCTTAGCAGGGCTCCAAGGAAACACCATATATTTT. The complete variable domain, with remaining parts taken from reference TRBV5-1 and TRBJ1-3, reads KAGVTQTPRYLIKTRGQQVTLSCSPISGHRSVSWYQQTPGQGLQFLFEYFSETQRNKGNFPGRFSGRQFSNSRSEMNVSTLELGDSALYLCASSLAGLQGNTIYFGEGSWLTVV.

This clonotype was detected only a few times. This chain uses TRBV7-8 with TRBJ2-3; D remains ambiguous. Trimming removed 5 bases from V and 4 bases from J, with 7 bases in between. Germline loops: CDR1 SGHVS, CDR2 FQNEAQ. This CDR3 is 12 amino acids long. DNA for the CDR3: TGTGCCAGCAGCCCCGCCTCAGATACGCAGTATTTT. Translating it yields CASSPASDTQYF.

This clonotype showed up just once. The gene calls are TRBV5-6 and TRBJ2-7, with D possibly matching TRBD2 (6 bases). In germline, CDR1 is SGHDT, CDR2 YYEEEE. V was cut by 4 bases and J by 4 bases, with 24 bases left in between. The CDR3 runs to 17 residues. The CDR3 DNA reads TGTGCCAGCAGCCCGACGGGGCTAGCAGCGGGTAGGTACGAGCAGTACTTC. Amino acid sequence: CASSPTGLAAGRYEQYF.

This clonotype was counted a few times. The rearrangement joins TRBV29-1 to TRBJ2-7, with a tentative D call TRBD2 (5 bases). The germline gives CDR1 SQVTM, CDR2 ANQGSEA. The V end was cut by 0 bases, the J end by 5 bases, with 8 bases between. This CDR3 is built from 12 residues. CDR3 loop: CSVEEPGDEQYF. The CDR3 coding sequence is TGCAGCGTTGAAGAGCCCGGGGACGAGCAGTACTTC.

This clonotype turned up a few times. The chain's CDR3 is CASSLMRTNEQFF. In DNA, the CDR3 is TGTGCCAGCAGTTTAATGCGGACCAATGAGCAGTTCTTC. The rearrangement uses TRBV12-3 or TRBV12-4 and TRBJ2-1; D remains unclear. Trimming cost V 2 bases and J 6 bases, with 8 bases left between them. The CDR3 totals 13 residues.

This clonotype was counted a few times. The germline gene is not matched at one end of the junction; a read error may be the cause. This CDR3 reads CASTTGENVQHQHF. CDR3 nucleotide sequence: TGTGCCAGCACAACAGGAGAGAATGTCCAGCACCAGCATTTT. The rearrangement links TRBV28 to TRBJ1-5; perhaps TRBD1 as D (5 bases). The CDR3 has 14 residues. CDR1 MDHEN and CDR2 SYDVKM come from the germline V gene. Supplemented by reference TRBV28 and TRBJ1-5, the full variable domain reads DVKVTQSSRYLVKRTGEKVFLECVQDMDHENMFWYRQDPGLGLRLIYFSYDVKMKEKGDIPEGYSVSREKKERFSLILESASTNQTSMYLCASTTGENVQHQHFGDGTRLSIL.

This clonotype was seen only a few times. The chain combines TRBV11-2 with TRBJ1-5; D might be TRBD1 (5 bases). V lost 0 bases, J lost 3 bases, and 6 bases lay in between. CDR3 length equals 14 residues. Looked up from germline, CDR1 is SGHAT and CDR2 is FQNNGV. In DNA, the CDR3 is TGTGCCAGCAGCTTAGACAGGGCCAATCAGCCCCAGCATTTT. Its translation: CASSLDRANQPQHF.

This clonotype was seen more than once but under ten times. The chain employs TRBV11-2 and TRBJ2-2; no clear D. This CDR3 has 17 amino acids. Trimming stripped 4 bases from V and 5 bases from J, with 20 bases between. CDR1 SGHAT and CDR2 FQNNGV come from the germline V gene. DNA of the CDR3: TGTGCCAGCAGCTACACCCACCCGCCATGGCATACCGGGGAGCTGTTTTTT. This gives the protein CASSYTHPPWHTGELFF.

This clonotype came up a few times. The genes are TRBV12-3 or TRBV12-4 and TRBJ2-1, with D tentatively TRBD1 or TRBD2 (5 bases each). The V end lost 7 bases, the J end lost 2 bases, and 21 bases lay between the germline ends. CDR3 size: 17 residues. CDR3 residues: CASTFSVGDRTYNEQFF. In DNA, the CDR3 is TGTGCCAGCACCTTTTCGGTGGGGGATCGGACCTACAATGAGCAGTTCTTC.

The chain carries TRBV6-5 and TRBJ2-1; 12 positions agree with TRBD1. In germline, CDR1 is MNHEY, CDR2 SVGAGI. V lost 7 bases to trimming and J lost 4 bases; unmatched junction nucleotides: 2. The CDR3 loop spans 14 amino acids. CDR3 DNA: TGTGCCAGCAAGGGACAGGGGGCTTACAATGAGCAGTTCTTC. Translated, it gives CASKGQGAYNEQFF.